The rows below give T cell receptor beta chains drawn from one sample of a study of blood T cell repertoires in COVID-19. Measured with immunoSEQ multiplex PCR; TCRdb has only the in-frame clones, and not every one. The sample consists of about 70,000 clones, under 80% of them appearing once. The sequenced material came from peripheral blood. All receptors come from a woman aged 80 or over with active or convalescent COVID-19. The CDR3 runs from the conserved cysteine through the conserved F or W. The D gene is left open where the match is weak. Only part of the rows carry a size: once, few, many, or a class if the clone is expanded.

clone size: few
D gene: TRBD1
V gene: TRBV19
J gene: TRBJ1-6
CDR3 length: 15
CDR3 DNA: TGTGCCAGTAGTCCAGGGGGTAGTTCGAATTCACCCCTCCACTTT
CDR3 protein: CASSPGGSSNSPLHF

clone size: NA
D gene: NA
V gene: TRBV6-5
J gene: TRBJ2-3
CDR3 length: 14
CDR3 DNA: TGTGCCAGCAGTCGACTAGGAGCTTCAGATACGCAGTATTTT
CDR3 protein: CASSRLGASDTQYF

clone size: once
D gene: NA
V gene: TRBV3-1/TRBV3-2
J gene: TRBJ1-2
CDR3 length: 17
CDR3 DNA: TGTGCCACCGGGTACTCAGCCATAAATGGAGTAAGCTATGGCTACACCTTC
CDR3 protein: CATGYSAINGVSYGYTF

clone size: NA
D gene: NA
V gene: TRBV30
J gene: TRBJ2-7
CDR3 length: 13
CDR3 DNA: TGTGCCTGGAGTGTCAGTTTGAAAGGGGAAGAGTGCTTC
CDR3 protein: CAWSVSLKGEECF

clone size: few
D gene: NA
V gene: TRBV29-1
J gene: TRBJ1-2
CDR3 length: 10
CDR3 DNA: TGCAGCGTTGATTCCGATGGCTACACCTTC
CDR3 protein: CSVDSDGYTF

clone size: few
D gene: NA
V gene: TRBV30
J gene: TRBJ1-1
CDR3 length: 12
CDR3 DNA: TGTGCCTGGGGGGCTCCGGGGGCTGAAGCTTTCTTT
CDR3 protein: CAWGAPGAEAFF

clone size: few
D gene: TRBD1
V gene: TRBV3-1/TRBV3-2
J gene: TRBJ1-6
CDR3 length: 15
CDR3 DNA: TGTGCCAGCAGCACCTCCGGGACAGGGCATTCACCCCTCCACTTT
CDR3 protein: CASSTSGTGHSPLHF

clone size: NA
D gene: TRBD1
V gene: TRBV9
J gene: TRBJ2-7
CDR3 length: 15
CDR3 DNA: TGTGCCAGCAGCGTGGAAACAGGGGGCGCGTACGAGCAGTACTTC
CDR3 protein: CASSVETGGAYEQYF

clone size: NA
D gene: NA
V gene: TRBV11-2
J gene: TRBJ2-5
CDR3 length: 15
CDR3 DNA: TGTGCCAGCAGCTTAGACGGATCTGGACATGAGACCCAGTACTTC
CDR3 protein: CASSLDGSGHETQYF

clone size: NA
D gene: TRBD2
V gene: TRBV5-4
J gene: TRBJ2-5
CDR3 length: 16
CDR3 DNA: TGTGCCAGCAGCCCGAGGGGCGGGGGGGACCAAGAGACCCAGTACTTC
CDR3 protein: CASSPRGGGDQETQYF

clone size: NA
D gene: TRBD1
V gene: TRBV6-5
J gene: TRBJ1-1
CDR3 length: 15
CDR3 DNA: TGTGCCAGCAGTTACGGACAGGGGTTGAACACTGAAGCTTTCTTT
CDR3 protein: CASSYGQGLNTEAFF

clone size: many
D gene: TRBD2
V gene: TRBV7-3
J gene: TRBJ2-1
CDR3 length: 14
CDR3 DNA: TGTGCCAGCAGCTTAGCGGGGGGGCTTGATGAGCAGTTCTTC
CDR3 protein: CASSLAGGLDEQFF

clone size: few
D gene: TRBD1
V gene: TRBV28
J gene: TRBJ2-7
CDR3 length: 14
CDR3 DNA: TGTGCCAGCAGTTGGACAGGTACCGGTTACGAGCAGTACTTC
CDR3 protein: CASSWTGTGYEQYF

clone size: NA
D gene: TRBD1
V gene: TRBV30
J gene: TRBJ1-1
CDR3 length: 14
CDR3 DNA: TGTGCTAACCTACCGGGGGACAGGGGGCCCGAAGCTTTCTTT
CDR3 protein: CANLPGDRGPEAFF

clone size: NA
D gene: NA
V gene: TRBV11-2
J gene: TRBJ1-1
CDR3 length: 14
CDR3 DNA: TGTGCCAGCAGCCCCCGGGGTGGTTACACTGAAGCTTTCTTT
CDR3 protein: CASSPRGGYTEAFF

clone size: NA
D gene: TRBD1
V gene: TRBV7-2
J gene: TRBJ1-5
CDR3 length: 13
CDR3 DNA: TGTGCCAGCAGCTTATATGACAGGGAAGCCCAGCATTTT
CDR3 protein: CASSLYDREAQHF

clone size: NA
D gene: NA
V gene: TRBV5-1
J gene: TRBJ1-5
CDR3 length: 15
CDR3 DNA: TGCGCCAGCAGCTTGGATCAGGGTAGCAATCAGCCCCAGCATTTT
CDR3 protein: CASSLDQGSNQPQHF

clone size: NA
D gene: NA
V gene: TRBV5-4
J gene: TRBJ2-7
CDR3 length: 11
CDR3 DNA: TGTGCCAGCAGCTCCACCTACGAGCAGTACTTC
CDR3 protein: CASSSTYEQYF

clone size: NA
D gene: NA
V gene: TRBV9
J gene: TRBJ2-2
CDR3 length: 18
CDR3 DNA: TGTGCCAGCAGCCCCCAAGAGTGGCAGCTCGGGGGCACCGGGGAGCTGTTTTTT
CDR3 protein: CASSPQEWQLGGTGELFF

clone size: NA
D gene: TRBD1
V gene: TRBV7-2
J gene: TRBJ2-1
CDR3 length: 14
CDR3 DNA: TGTGCCAGCAGCAGAACAGGACAGGACAATGAGCAGTTCTTC
CDR3 protein: CASSRTGQDNEQFF

clone size: few
D gene: NA
V gene: TRBV6-5
J gene: TRBJ1-1
CDR3 length: 13
CDR3 DNA: TGTGCCAGCAGTTCCCACCCAACGGGTGAAGCTTTCTTT
CDR3 protein: CASSSHPTGEAFF

clone size: NA
D gene: NA
V gene: TRBV28
J gene: TRBJ2-1
CDR3 length: 15
CDR3 DNA: TGTGCCAGCAGTTTATTCCCAGGGACCTACAATGAGCAGTTCTTC
CDR3 protein: CASSLFPGTYNEQFF

clone size: NA
D gene: TRBD2
V gene: TRBV20-1
J gene: TRBJ2-1
CDR3 length: 11
CDR3 DNA: TGCAGTGCGGAAGCGGGGAATGAGCAGTTCTTC
CDR3 protein: CSAEAGNEQFF

clone size: few
D gene: TRBD1
V gene: TRBV18
J gene: TRBJ1-2
CDR3 length: 14
CDR3 DNA: TGTGCCAGCTCACCACAGACAGGGACGAGAGGCTACACCTTC
CDR3 protein: CASSPQTGTRGYTF

clone size: NA
D gene: NA
V gene: TRBV11-2
J gene: TRBJ2-1
CDR3 length: 13
CDR3 DNA: TGTGCCAGCAGCTTAGATCCCGGCGGTGAGCAGTTCTTC
CDR3 protein: CASSLDPGGEQFF

clone size: NA
D gene: TRBD1
V gene: TRBV24-1
J gene: TRBJ2-2
CDR3 length: 13
CDR3 DNA: TGTGCCACCGGGACAGGGGGTACCGGGGAGCTGTTTTTT
CDR3 protein: CATGTGGTGELFF

clone size: NA
D gene: NA
V gene: TRBV6-1
J gene: TRBJ1-6
CDR3 length: 14
CDR3 DNA: TGTGCCAGCAGTGACAGCGTTGGTAATTCACCCCTCCACTTT
CDR3 protein: CASSDSVGNSPLHF

clone size: NA
D gene: NA
V gene: TRBV2
J gene: TRBJ1-4
CDR3 length: 12
CDR3 DNA: TGTGCCATCGCCGGGACATACGAAAAACTGTTTTTT
CDR3 protein: CAIAGTYEKLFF

clone size: NA
D gene: TRBD1
V gene: TRBV2
J gene: TRBJ2-2
CDR3 length: 16
CDR3 DNA: TGTGCCAGCAGTCCCGGGACAGGGGGCGCAACCGGGGAGCTGTTTTTT
CDR3 protein: CASSPGTGGATGELFF